Listed here is a single TCR beta chain. Source study methods: The authors estimated nucleated cell counts from reference gene primer amplification. Method: immunoSEQ multiplex PCR; TCRdb's copy keeps in-frame clones and lacks some. V and J calls and clone size are copied from that table; D and trimming were computed from the DNA. This table holds about 180,000 clones, 75% to 90% found once. The record originates from a study of blood T cell repertoires in COVID-19. About the study: The cDNA or gDNA used as material had been derived from T cells, B-cell-depleted T cells, or PBMCs.

Germline CDR1 reads SGHRS; CDR2 reads YFSETQ. The CDR3 covers 13 residues. V lost 4 bases, J lost 4 bases, and 9 bases lay in between. Patients of the Seattle cohort, enrolled during active infection, were followed longitudinally. This clonotype originated in a woman aged 40 to 50 with COVID-19, enrolled during active disease. This chain uses TRBV5-1 with TRBJ1-5, with D possibly matching TRBD1 (5 bases). The sequenced sample was peripheral blood. CDR3 in amino acids: CASSRGVNQPQHF. CDR3 bases: TGCGCCAGCAGCCGGGGGGTTAATCAGCCCCAGCATTTT.